This TCR beta chain was sequenced in a study of CD4 T cell repertoires in COVID-19. Whole-study findings and limits: In SARS-CoV and/or HKU1 spike cultures, between about 6 and 25% of SARS-CoV-2 clonotypes reappeared.

This clone is a singleton in its sample. What it binds is unknown. The method was immunoSEQ multiplex PCR; TCRdb's version includes in-frame clones alone and lacks a portion of them. The sample consists of fewer than 100,000 clones, 83% of them appearing once. The CDR3 consists of 19 residues. V was pared by 2 bases and J by 6 bases, with 18 bases of the junction left unmatched. Germline CDR1 is MNHNS and CDR2 is SASEGT. The source material was CD4+ T cells from peripheral blood, sampled after recovery from COVID-19. The chain recombines TRBV6-1 with TRBJ1-1; 10 bases match TRBD1. This TCR was recovered from a human donor who had COVID-19. The CDR3 reads CASSEKTGGFLEPKAEAFF. CDR3 coding DNA: TGTGCCAGCAGTGAAAAGACAGGGGGCTTTTTGGAACCCAAAGCTGAAGCTTTCTTT.